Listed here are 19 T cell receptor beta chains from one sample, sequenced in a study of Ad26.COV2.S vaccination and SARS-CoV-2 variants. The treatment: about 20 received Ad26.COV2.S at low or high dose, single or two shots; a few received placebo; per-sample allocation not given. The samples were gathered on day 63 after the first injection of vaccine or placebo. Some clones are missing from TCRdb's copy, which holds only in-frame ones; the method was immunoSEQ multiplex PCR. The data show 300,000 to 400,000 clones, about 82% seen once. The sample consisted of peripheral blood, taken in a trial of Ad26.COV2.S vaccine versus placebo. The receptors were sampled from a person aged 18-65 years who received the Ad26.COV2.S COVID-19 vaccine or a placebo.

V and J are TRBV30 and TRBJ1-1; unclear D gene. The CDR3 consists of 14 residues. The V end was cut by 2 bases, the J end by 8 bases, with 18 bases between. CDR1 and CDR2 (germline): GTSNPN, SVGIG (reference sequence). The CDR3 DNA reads TGTGCCTGGAGTTTCAATGACCTAGGCAGGGAAGCTTTCTTT. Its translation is CAWSFNDLGREAFF.

For the CDR3, the DNA is TGTGCCAGCAGCCCGAGAGGGACTAGCGTGGGTGAGCAGTTCTTC. This gives the protein CASSPRGTSVGEQFF. The J gene is TRBJ2-1, the V gene TRBV11-3; 10 positions match TRBD2. Per germline, CDR1 SGHNT and CDR2 YENEEA. After removal of 5 bases from V and 9 bases from J, the junction contained 10 bases not matched to a gene. This CDR3 is 15 amino acids long.

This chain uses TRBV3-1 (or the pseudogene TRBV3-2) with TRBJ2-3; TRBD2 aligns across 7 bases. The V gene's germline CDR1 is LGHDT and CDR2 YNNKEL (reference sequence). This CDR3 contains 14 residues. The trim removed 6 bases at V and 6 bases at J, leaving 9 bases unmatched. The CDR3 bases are TGTGCCAGCAGTCTCAGACTAGCCTCCGATACGCAGTATTTT. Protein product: CASSLRLASDTQYF.

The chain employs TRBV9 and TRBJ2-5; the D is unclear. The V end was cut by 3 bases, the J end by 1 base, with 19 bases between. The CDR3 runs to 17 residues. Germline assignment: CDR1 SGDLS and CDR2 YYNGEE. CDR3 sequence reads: CASSAPKGMGGQETQYF. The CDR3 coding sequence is TGTGCCAGCAGCGCTCCTAAGGGTATGGGCGGCCAAGAGACCCAGTACTTC. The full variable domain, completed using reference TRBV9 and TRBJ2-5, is DSGVTQTPKHLITATGQRVTLRCSPRSGDLSVYWYQQSLDQGLQFLIQYYNGEERAKGNILERFSAQQFPDLHSELNLSSLELGDSALYFCASSAPKGMGGQETQYFGPGTRLLVL.

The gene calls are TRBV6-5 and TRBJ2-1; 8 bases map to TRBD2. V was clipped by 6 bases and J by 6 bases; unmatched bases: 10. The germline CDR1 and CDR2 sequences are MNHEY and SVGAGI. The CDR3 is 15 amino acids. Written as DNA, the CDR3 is TGTGCCAGCAGCCCGTTCGGGGGGGCCTCCAATGAGCAGTTCTTC. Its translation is CASSPFGGASNEQFF.

The CDR3 DNA sequence: TGTGCCAGCAGCGTAGCCGGACTTAAAAACATTCAGTACTTC. This codes for CASSVAGLKNIQYF. V usage is TRBV9 and J usage is TRBJ2-4, with a possible D match to TRBD2 (5 bases). V lost 0 bases, J lost 4 bases, and 8 bases lay in between. CDR1 and CDR2 (germline): SGDLS, YYNGEE. The CDR3 sequence is 14 residues long.

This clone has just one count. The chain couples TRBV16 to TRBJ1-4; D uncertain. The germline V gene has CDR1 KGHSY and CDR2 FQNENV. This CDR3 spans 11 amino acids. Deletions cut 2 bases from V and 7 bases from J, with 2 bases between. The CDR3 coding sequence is TGTGCCAGCAGCCAACGTGAAAAACTGTTTTTT. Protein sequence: CASSQREKLFF.

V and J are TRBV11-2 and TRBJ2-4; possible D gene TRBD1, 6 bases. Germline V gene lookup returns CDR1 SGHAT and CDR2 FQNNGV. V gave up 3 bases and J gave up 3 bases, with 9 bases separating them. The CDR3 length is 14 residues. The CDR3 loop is CASSFRGDKNIQYF. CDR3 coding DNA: TGTGCCAGCAGCTTCAGGGGAGACAAAAACATTCAGTACTTC.

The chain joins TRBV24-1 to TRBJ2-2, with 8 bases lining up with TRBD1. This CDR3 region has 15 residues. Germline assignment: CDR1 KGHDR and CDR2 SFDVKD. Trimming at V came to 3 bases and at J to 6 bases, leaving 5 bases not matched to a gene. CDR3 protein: CATSDPAQGAGELFF. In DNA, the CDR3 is TGTGCCACCAGTGATCCAGCACAGGGGGCCGGGGAGCTGTTTTTT.

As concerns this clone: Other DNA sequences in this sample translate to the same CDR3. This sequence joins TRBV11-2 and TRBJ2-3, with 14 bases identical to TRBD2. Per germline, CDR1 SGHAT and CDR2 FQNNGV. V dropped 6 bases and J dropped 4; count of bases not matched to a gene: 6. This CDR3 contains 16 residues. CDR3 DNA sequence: TGTGCCAGCAGTCAGGGGACTAGCGGGGGTGCAGATACGCAGTATTTT. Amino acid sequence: CASSQGTSGGADTQYF.

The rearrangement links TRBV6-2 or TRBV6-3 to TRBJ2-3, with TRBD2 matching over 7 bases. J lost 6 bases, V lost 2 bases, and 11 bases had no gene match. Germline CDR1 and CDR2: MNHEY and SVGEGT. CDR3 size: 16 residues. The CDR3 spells CASSYAQTSYSDTQYF. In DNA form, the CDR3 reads TGTGCCAGCAGTTACGCCCAGACTAGCTATTCGGATACGCAGTATTTT.

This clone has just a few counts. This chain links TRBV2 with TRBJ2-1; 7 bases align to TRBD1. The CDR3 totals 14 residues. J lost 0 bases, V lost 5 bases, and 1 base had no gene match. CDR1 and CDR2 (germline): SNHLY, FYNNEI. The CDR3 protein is CASSRDSSYNEQFF. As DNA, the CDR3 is TGTGCCAGCAGTCGGGACAGCTCCTACAATGAGCAGTTCTTC.

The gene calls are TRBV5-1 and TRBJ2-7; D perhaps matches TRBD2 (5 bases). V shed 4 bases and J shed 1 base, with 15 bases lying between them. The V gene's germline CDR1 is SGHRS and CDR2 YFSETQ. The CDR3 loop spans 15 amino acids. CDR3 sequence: CASSPRVAQSYEQYF. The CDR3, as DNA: TGCGCCAGCAGCCCGAGGGTGGCTCAGTCCTACGAGCAGTACTTC.

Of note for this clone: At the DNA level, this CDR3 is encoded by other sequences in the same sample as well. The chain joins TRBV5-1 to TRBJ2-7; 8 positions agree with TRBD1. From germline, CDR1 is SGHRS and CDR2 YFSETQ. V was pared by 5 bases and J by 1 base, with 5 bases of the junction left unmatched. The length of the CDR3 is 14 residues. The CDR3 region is CASRTGTGSYEQYF. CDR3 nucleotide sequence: TGCGCCAGCAGGACCGGGACAGGTTCCTACGAGCAGTACTTC. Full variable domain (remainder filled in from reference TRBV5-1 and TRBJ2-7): KAGVTQTPRYLIKTRGQQVTLSCSPISGHRSVSWYQQTPGQGLQFLFEYFSETQRNKGNFPGRFSGRQFSNSRSEMNVSTLELGDSALYLCASRTGTGSYEQYFGPGTRLTVT.

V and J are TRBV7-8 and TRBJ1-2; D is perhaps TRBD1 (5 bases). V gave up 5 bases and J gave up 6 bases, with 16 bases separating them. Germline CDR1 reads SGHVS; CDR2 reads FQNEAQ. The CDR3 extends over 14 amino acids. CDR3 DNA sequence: TGTGCCAGCAGCCCCGGCGGGGGAAGGAATGGCTACACCTTC. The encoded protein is CASSPGGGRNGYTF.

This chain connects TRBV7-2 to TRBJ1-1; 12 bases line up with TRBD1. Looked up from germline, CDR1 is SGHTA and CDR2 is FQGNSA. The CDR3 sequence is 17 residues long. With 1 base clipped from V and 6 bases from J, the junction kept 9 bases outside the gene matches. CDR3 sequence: CASSLGAPGQGAAEAFF. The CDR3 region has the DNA TGTGCCAGCAGCTTAGGCGCGCCGGGACAGGGGGCCGCTGAAGCTTTCTTT.

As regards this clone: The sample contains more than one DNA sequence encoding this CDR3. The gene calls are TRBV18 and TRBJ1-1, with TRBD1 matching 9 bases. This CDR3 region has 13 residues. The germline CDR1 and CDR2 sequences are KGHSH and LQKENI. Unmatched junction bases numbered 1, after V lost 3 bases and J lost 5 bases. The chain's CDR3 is CASSPTGGTEAFF. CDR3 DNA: TGTGCCAGCTCACCGACAGGGGGGACTGAAGCTTTCTTT.

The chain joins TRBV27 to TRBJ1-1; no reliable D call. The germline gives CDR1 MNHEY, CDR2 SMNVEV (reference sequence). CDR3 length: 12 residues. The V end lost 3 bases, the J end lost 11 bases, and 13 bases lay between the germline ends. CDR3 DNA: TGTGCCAGCAGTTTTTCGGGGAAACATGCTTTCTTT. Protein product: CASSFSGKHAFF.

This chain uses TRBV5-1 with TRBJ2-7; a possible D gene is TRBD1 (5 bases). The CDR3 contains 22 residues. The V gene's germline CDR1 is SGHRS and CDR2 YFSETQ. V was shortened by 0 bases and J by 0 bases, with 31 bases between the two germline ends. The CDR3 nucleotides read TGCGCCAGCAGCTTGGCCACCTACAACAGGCCCGATCGTGGTAGGGTCTCCTACGAGCAGTACTTC. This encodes CASSLATYNRPDRGRVSYEQYF.